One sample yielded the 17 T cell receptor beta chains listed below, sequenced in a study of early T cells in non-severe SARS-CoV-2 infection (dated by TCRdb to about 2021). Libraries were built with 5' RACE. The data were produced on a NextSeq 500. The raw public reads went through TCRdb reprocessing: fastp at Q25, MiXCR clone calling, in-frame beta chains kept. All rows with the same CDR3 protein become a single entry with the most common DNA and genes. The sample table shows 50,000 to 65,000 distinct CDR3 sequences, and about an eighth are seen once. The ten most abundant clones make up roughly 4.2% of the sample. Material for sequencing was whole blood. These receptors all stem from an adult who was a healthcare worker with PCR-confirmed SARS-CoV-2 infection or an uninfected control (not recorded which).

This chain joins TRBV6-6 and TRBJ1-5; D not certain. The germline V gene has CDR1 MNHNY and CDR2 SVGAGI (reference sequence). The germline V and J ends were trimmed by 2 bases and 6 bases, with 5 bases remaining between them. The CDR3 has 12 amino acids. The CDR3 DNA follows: TGTGCCAGCAGTTACGGAGTTCAGCCCCAGCATTTT. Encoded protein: CASSYGVQPQHF.

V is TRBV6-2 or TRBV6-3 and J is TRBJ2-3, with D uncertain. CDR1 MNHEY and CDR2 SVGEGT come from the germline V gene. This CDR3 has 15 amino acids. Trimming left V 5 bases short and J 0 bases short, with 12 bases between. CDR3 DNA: TGTGCCAGCAGTCCCCTGGTGTTTAGCACAGATACGCAGTATTTT. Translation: CASSPLVFSTDTQYF.

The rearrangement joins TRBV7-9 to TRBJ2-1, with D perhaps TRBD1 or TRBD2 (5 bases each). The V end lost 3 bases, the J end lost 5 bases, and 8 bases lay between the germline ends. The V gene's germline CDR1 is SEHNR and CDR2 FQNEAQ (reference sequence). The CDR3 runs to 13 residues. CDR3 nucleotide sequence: TGTGCCAGCAGCTTCGGGGCAGACAATGAGCAGTTCTTC. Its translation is CASSFGADNEQFF.

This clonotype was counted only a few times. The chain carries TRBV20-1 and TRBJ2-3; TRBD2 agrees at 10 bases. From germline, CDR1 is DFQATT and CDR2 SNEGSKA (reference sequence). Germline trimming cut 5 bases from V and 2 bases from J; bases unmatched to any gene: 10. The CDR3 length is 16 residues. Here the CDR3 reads CSALVVSGGNTDTQYF. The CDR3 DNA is TGCAGTGCTCTCGTTGTTAGCGGGGGGAACACAGATACGCAGTATTTT.

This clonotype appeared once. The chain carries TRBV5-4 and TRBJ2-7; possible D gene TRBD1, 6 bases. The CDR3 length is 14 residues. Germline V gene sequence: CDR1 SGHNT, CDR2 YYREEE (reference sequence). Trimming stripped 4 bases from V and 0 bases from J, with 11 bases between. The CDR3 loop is CASSPHRDSYEQYF. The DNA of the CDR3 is TGTGCCAGCAGCCCTCACAGGGACTCCTACGAGCAGTACTTC.

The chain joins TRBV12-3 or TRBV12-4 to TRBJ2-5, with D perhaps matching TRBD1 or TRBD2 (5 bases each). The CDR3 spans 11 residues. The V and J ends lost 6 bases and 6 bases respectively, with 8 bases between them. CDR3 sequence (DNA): TGTGCCAGCAGCCGGGGCAAGACCCAGTACTTC. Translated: CASSRGKTQYF.

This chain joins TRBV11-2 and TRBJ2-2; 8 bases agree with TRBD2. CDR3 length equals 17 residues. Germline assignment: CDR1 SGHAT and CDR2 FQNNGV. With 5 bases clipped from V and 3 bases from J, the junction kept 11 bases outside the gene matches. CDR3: CASSPPGGGTDTGELFF. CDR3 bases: TGTGCCAGCAGCCCCCCCGGGGGGGGGACCGACACCGGGGAGCTGTTTTTT.

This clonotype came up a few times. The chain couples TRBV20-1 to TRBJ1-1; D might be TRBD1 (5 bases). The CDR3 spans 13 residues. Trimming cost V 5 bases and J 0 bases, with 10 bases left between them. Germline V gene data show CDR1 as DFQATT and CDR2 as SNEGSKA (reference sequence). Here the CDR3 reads CSASGTVNTEAFF. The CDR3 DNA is TGCAGTGCTTCTGGGACGGTGAACACTGAAGCTTTCTTT.

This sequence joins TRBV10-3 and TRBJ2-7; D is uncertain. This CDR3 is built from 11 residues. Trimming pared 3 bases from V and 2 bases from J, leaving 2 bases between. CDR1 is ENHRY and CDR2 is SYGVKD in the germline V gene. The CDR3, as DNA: TGTGCCATCAGTGACACCTACGAGCAGTACTTC. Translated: CAISDTYEQYF.

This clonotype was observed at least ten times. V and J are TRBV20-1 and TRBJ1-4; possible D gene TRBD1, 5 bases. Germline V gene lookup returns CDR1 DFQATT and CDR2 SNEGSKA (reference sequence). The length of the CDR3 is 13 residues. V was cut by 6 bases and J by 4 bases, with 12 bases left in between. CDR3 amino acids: CSAPTVYNEKLFF. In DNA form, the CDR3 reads TGCAGTGCCCCGACAGTTTATAATGAAAAACTGTTTTTT.

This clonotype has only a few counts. The chain's CDR3 is CSAQPTSGVLNYEQYF. The CDR3 nucleotides are TGCAGTGCGCAACCGACTAGCGGGGTCCTCAACTACGAGCAGTACTTC. V is TRBV20-1 and J is TRBJ2-7; 11 bases align to TRBD2. Germline values: CDR1 DFQATT, CDR2 SNEGSKA (reference sequence). This CDR3 is built from 16 residues. The J segment lost 3 bases and the V segment lost 6 bases, leaving 13 bases of the junction unmatched.

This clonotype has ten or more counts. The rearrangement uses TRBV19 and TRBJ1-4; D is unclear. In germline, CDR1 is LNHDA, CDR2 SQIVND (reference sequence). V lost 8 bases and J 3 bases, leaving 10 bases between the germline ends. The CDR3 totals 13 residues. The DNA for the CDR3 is TGTGCCAGTTTCGAGGAGGCTAATGAAAAACTGTTTTTT. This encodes CASFEEANEKLFF.

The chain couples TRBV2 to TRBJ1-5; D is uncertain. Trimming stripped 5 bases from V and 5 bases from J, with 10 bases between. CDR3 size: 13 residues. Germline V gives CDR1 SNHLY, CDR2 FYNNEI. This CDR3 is CASSPASHQPQHF. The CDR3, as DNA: TGTGCCAGCAGTCCAGCCAGCCATCAGCCCCAGCATTTT.

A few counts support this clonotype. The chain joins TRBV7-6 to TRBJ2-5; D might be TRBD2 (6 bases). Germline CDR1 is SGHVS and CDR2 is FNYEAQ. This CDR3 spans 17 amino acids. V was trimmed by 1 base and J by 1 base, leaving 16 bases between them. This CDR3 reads CASSLVIRTTVQETQYF. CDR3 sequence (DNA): TGTGCCAGCAGCTTAGTAATCAGGACTACGGTCCAAGAGACCCAGTACTTC.

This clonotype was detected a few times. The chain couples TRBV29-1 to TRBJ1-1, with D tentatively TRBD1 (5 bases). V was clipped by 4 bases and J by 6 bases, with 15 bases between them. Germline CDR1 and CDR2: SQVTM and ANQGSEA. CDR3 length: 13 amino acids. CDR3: CSVVTVLGAEAFF. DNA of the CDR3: TGCAGCGTTGTAACAGTTCTAGGGGCTGAAGCTTTCTTT.

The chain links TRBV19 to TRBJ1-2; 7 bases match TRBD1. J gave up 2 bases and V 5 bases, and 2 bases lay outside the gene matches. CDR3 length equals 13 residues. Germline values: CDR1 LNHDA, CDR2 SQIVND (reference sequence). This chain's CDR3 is CASSGQANYGYTF. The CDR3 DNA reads TGTGCCAGTAGTGGACAGGCCAACTATGGCTACACCTTC. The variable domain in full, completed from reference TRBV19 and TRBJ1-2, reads DGGITQSPKYLFRKEGQNVTLSCEQNLNHDAMYWYRQDPGQGLRLIYYSQIVNDFQKGDIAEGYSVSREKKESFPLTVTSAQKNPTAFYLCASSGQANYGYTFGSGTRLTVV.

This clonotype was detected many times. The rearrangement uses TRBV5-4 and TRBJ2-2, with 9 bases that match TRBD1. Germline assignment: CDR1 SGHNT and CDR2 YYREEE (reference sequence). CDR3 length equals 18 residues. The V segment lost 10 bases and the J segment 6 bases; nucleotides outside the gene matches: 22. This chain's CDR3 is CAGFHRDRVSVGSGELFF. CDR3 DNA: TGTGCCGGTTTTCACCGGGACAGGGTGTCGGTCGGTTCCGGGGAGCTGTTTTTT.